This entry lists 32 T cell receptor beta chains sequenced from one sample in a study of T cells in Graves' hyperthyroidism and ophthalmopathy. From RNA transcripts, TCR beta CDR3 regions were amplified. RT-PCR in the first round (using the HTBI primer set) targeted the TCR CDR3. TCRdb re-analysed the multiplex PCR reads in MiXCR, keeping a single row per CDR3 protein. The sample shows about 380,000 distinct CDR3 sequences, 13% of them seen only once. Sequencing was carried out using blood. The receptor set was obtained from a man aged 25-45 years with Graves' hyperthyroidism that later progressed to Graves' ophthalmopathy.

This chain's CDR3 is CASSYSGRGKNIQYF. In DNA form, the CDR3 reads TGTGCCAGCAGTTACTCGGGGAGGGGCAAAAACATTCAGTACTTC. The rearrangement joins TRBV6-6 to TRBJ2-4; 7 bases are a match to TRBD2. The CDR3 consists of 15 residues. The ends lost 0 bases at V and 3 bases at J; junction bases unmatched: 2. Germline V CDR1 and CDR2: MNHNY, SVGAGI (reference sequence).

V is TRBV19 and J is TRBJ1-6; 7 positions match TRBD1. With V trimmed by 4 bases and J by 8 bases, 2 bases remained unmatched. The CDR3 length is 13 residues. CDR1 and CDR2 from the germline V gene are LNHDA and SQIVND (reference sequence). The CDR3: CASSTQGDSPLHF. CDR3 DNA sequence: TGTGCCAGTAGTACGCAGGGGGATTCACCCCTCCACTTT.

The chain uses TRBV10-3 and TRBJ2-7; tentatively, D is TRBD1 (6 bases). V was clipped by 8 bases and J by 1 base, with 15 bases between them. The germline V gene has CDR1 ENHRY and CDR2 SYGVKD. The length of the CDR3 is 14 residues. The CDR3 nucleotides are TGTGCCATCTGGGCCGGGACACAGTCCTACGAGCAGTACTTC. Residues: CAIWAGTQSYEQYF.

This sequence joins TRBV4-2 and TRBJ2-3; unclear D gene. The CDR3 extends over 14 amino acids. Trimming pared 0 bases from V and 5 bases from J, leaving 9 bases between. Germline lookup yields CDR1 LGHNA and CDR2 YNFKEQ. The CDR3 spells CASSQDVRLDTQYF. CDR3 DNA sequence: TGTGCCAGCAGCCAAGATGTTAGGTTAGATACGCAGTATTTT.

This clonotype was picked up many times. The rearrangement uses TRBV7-8 and TRBJ1-1; the D gene is possibly TRBD1 (5 bases). Trimming pared 1 base from V and 7 bases from J, leaving 16 bases between. This CDR3 has 15 residues. The germline gives CDR1 SGHVS, CDR2 FQNEAQ. The CDR3 spells CASSLDRGRRDEAFF. The CDR3 bases are TGTGCCAGCAGCTTAGATAGGGGCCGTAGAGATGAAGCTTTCTTT. The full variable domain, completed using reference TRBV7-8 and TRBJ1-1, is GAGVSQSPRYKVAKRGQDVALRCDPISGHVSLFWYQQALGQGPEFLTYFQNEAQLDKSGLPSDRFFAERPEGSVSTLKIQRTQQEDSAVYLCASSLDRGRRDEAFFGQGTRLTVV.

This clonotype was detected only a few times. The CDR3 nucleotides read TGTGCCAGCAGTGAAGACTTAGCTGGTGTAAAGAATGAGCAGTTCTTC. Translating it yields CASSEDLAGVKNEQFF. The chain carries TRBV6-1 and TRBJ2-1; D gene uncertain. The germline gives CDR1 MNHNS, CDR2 SASEGT. This CDR3 comprises 16 residues. The ends were cut back, 1 base at V and 7 bases at J, with 17 bases in the middle.

This clonotype occurred many times. The chain employs TRBV29-1 and TRBJ2-1; D uncertain. There are 10 residues in the CDR3. Germline V CDR1 and CDR2: SQVTM, ANQGSEA. V was pared by 4 bases and J by 5 bases, with 3 bases between. For the CDR3, the DNA is TGCAGCGTTGGGGACAATGAGCAGTTCTTC. Its protein product is CSVGDNEQFF.

The chain is built from TRBV7-9 and TRBJ2-7; D might be TRBD1 (6 bases). Germline V gene lookup returns CDR1 SEHNR and CDR2 FQNEAQ (reference sequence). The CDR3 loop spans 13 amino acids. Trimming took 1 base from V and 5 from J, leaving 9 bases between them. CDR3 region: CASSLEGVHEQYF. The CDR3 coding sequence is TGTGCCAGCAGCTTAGAGGGGGTACACGAGCAGTACTTC.

This clonotype was counted between two and nine times. The chain uses TRBV20-1 and TRBJ2-1, with 9 bases that match TRBD2. Germline CDR1 is DFQATT and CDR2 is SNEGSKA (reference sequence). The CDR3 is 17 residues long. Germline trimming cut 3 bases from V and 0 bases from J; bases unmatched to any gene: 9. The CDR3 is CSASGSGGPSSYNEQFF. For the CDR3, the DNA is TGCAGTGCTAGCGGTAGCGGGGGACCGAGCTCCTACAATGAGCAGTTCTTC.

The chain combines TRBV5-5 with TRBJ2-3; 10 nucleotides line up with TRBD1. After removal of 4 bases from V and 5 bases from J, the junction contained 7 bases not matched to a gene. This CDR3 has 15 amino acids. Germline V gives CDR1 SGHKS, CDR2 YYEKEE (reference sequence). CDR3 sequence: CASSQTGGFQDTQYF. In DNA form, the CDR3 reads TGTGCCAGCAGCCAGACAGGGGGCTTTCAAGATACGCAGTATTTT.

The chain joins TRBV28 to TRBJ1-1; 8 positions agree with TRBD1. The ends lost 4 bases at V and 1 base at J; junction bases unmatched: 5. CDR1 is MDHEN and CDR2 is SYDVKM in the germline V gene. The CDR3 is made up of 15 amino acids. CDR3 sequence: CASSYTGGANTEAFF. CDR3 nucleotide sequence: TGTGCCAGCAGTTACACAGGGGGGGCGAACACTGAAGCTTTCTTT.

J is TRBJ1-6 and V is TRBV5-1, with 7 nucleotides matching TRBD1. The CDR3 has 16 amino acids. The V gene's germline CDR1 is SGHRS and CDR2 YFSETQ. V gave up 4 bases and J gave up 9 bases; unmatched junction bases: 13. The CDR3 region has the DNA TGCGCCAGCAGCCTACCTTTACGACAGGGACTTTCACCCCTCCACTTT. Translated: CASSLPLRQGLSPLHF.

This clonotype was counted ten times or more. V gene TRBV5-6 combines with J gene TRBJ1-1, with D unclear. Germline-derived CDR1 and CDR2 are SGHDT and YYEEEE. The CDR3 spans 14 residues. The germline V and J ends were trimmed by 0 bases and 5 bases, with 11 bases remaining between them. The CDR3 DNA is TGTGCCAGCAGCTTGGGGCACGTGGGGACTGAAGCTTTCTTT. Translated: CASSLGHVGTEAFF.

This sequence joins TRBV9 and TRBJ2-1; unclear D gene. Between the trimmed V and J ends, which lost 2 bases and 9 bases, there was a span of 6 bases. Germline V lookup: CDR1 SGDLS, CDR2 YYNGEE. CDR3 length equals 11 residues. In DNA, the CDR3 is TGTGCCAGCAGCGTCGGACCTGAGCAGTTCTTC. This translates into CASSVGPEQFF. The full variable domain, rest sourced from reference TRBV9 and TRBJ2-1, is DSGVTQTPKHLITATGQRVTLRCSPRSGDLSVYWYQQSLDQGLQFLIQYYNGEERAKGNILERFSAQQFPDLHSELNLSSLELGDSALYFCASSVGPEQFFGPGTRLTVL.

The sample holds many counts of this clonotype. This chain joins TRBV12-3 or TRBV12-4 and TRBJ2-7; D uncertain. V was trimmed by 1 base and J by 1 base, leaving 5 bases between them. The CDR3 totals 13 residues. CDR3 DNA sequence: TGTGCCAGCAGTTTAGAATTTTCCTACGAGCAGTACTTC. This codes for CASSLEFSYEQYF.

This clonotype has ten or more counts. The chain links TRBV5-8 to TRBJ1-5, with 7 bases matching TRBD1. Per germline, CDR1 SGHTS and CDR2 YDEGEE. Trimming took 2 bases from V and 3 from J; bases not matched to a gene: 5. CDR3 size: 15 residues. The CDR3 nucleotides read TGTGCCAGCAGCTTCGGGACAGCACTCAATCAGCCCCAGCATTTT. Its protein is CASSFGTALNQPQHF.

To note about this clonotype: With a much larger clone just one base away, this may be a read error. V is TRBV3-1 and J is TRBJ2-1; D gene ambiguous. The CDR3 totals 12 residues. Germline V CDR1 and CDR2: LGHDT, YNNKEL (reference sequence). CDR3 DNA: TGTGCCAGCAGCCATGATGGCAATAAGCAGTTCTTC. This encodes CASSHDGNKQFF.

This clonotype was picked up many times. This chain uses TRBV29-1 with TRBJ2-5; TRBD2 matches 8 bases. The CDR3 length is 16 residues. The ends lost 3 bases at V and 2 bases at J; junction bases unmatched: 11. Per germline, CDR1 SQVTM and CDR2 ANQGSEA. This CDR3 reads CSVDLRGATIQETQYF. The CDR3, as DNA: TGCAGCGTTGACTTGCGGGGGGCAACGATTCAAGAGACCCAGTACTTC.

As for this clonotype: A much bigger clone sits one base away, suggesting this may be a read error. In nucleotides, the CDR3 is TGTGTCAGCCTATCGACCGGGGTTCCAGAGACCCAGTACTTC. It translates to CVSLSTGVPETQYF. The chain combines TRBV28 with TRBJ2-5; possibly TRBD2 for D (5 bases). Germline V gene data show CDR1 as MDHEN and CDR2 as SYDVKM. The CDR3 runs 14 residues.

This clonotype has ten or more counts. The chain links TRBV10-3 to TRBJ2-7, with 9 bases fitting TRBD2. The germline CDR1 and CDR2 sequences are ENHRY and SYGVKD. The length of the CDR3 is 14 residues. With 2 bases clipped from V and 2 bases from J, the junction kept 1 base outside the gene matches. CDR3 bases: TGTGCCATCAGTGAGAGCGGGGGGACCTACGAGCAGTACTTC. This sequence encodes CAISESGGTYEQYF.

This clonotype was detected ten times or more. The rearrangement links TRBV11-2 to TRBJ2-7; TRBD1 aligns across 7 bases. Losses at the gene ends were 4 bases for V and 4 bases for J; bases not matched to a gene: 10. The CDR3 sequence is 15 residues long. Germline loops: CDR1 SGHAT, CDR2 FQNNGV. The CDR3 DNA follows: TGTGCCAGCAGCTCCGTTACTCAGGGGGTGTACGAGCAGTACTTC. It is translated as CASSSVTQGVYEQYF.

This clonotype came up a few times. This chain uses TRBV2 with TRBJ2-3, with TRBD2 as a possible D gene (6 bases). Germline lookup yields CDR1 SNHLY and CDR2 FYNNEI. With 8 bases removed from V and 4 bases from J, the gap between germline ends came to 13 bases. The CDR3 totals 13 residues. The chain's CDR3 is CASGAGPPDTQYF. In DNA form, the CDR3 reads TGTGCCAGCGGTGCGGGGCCCCCAGATACGCAGTATTTT. The entire variable domain, with the rest obtained from reference TRBV2 and TRBJ2-3, is as follows: EPEVTQTPSHQVTQMGQEVILRCVPISNHLYFYWYRQILGQKVEFLVSFYNNEISEKSEIFDDQFSVERPDGSNFTLKIRSTKLEDSAMYFCASGAGPPDTQYFGPGTRLTVL.

In its sample, this clonotype was seen many times. The rearrangement joins TRBV5-1 to TRBJ2-7, with a possible D match to TRBD1 (5 bases). V shed 0 bases and J shed 2 bases, with 12 bases lying between them. The V gene's germline CDR1 is SGHRS and CDR2 YFSETQ. The CDR3 is 15 residues long. The CDR3 loop reads CASSLVDRLTYEQYF. In DNA form, the CDR3 reads TGCGCCAGCAGCTTGGTCGACAGACTTACCTACGAGCAGTACTTC.

This clonotype was counted at least ten times. CDR3 nucleotides: TGTGCCAGCACCGAACGAGGGGAAACCGGGGAGCTGTTTTTT. It specifies CASTERGETGELFF. V is TRBV11-2 and J is TRBJ2-2; perhaps D is TRBD1 or TRBD2 (5 bases each). Looked up from germline, CDR1 is SGHAT and CDR2 is FQNNGV. The germline V and J ends were trimmed by 7 bases and 5 bases, with 14 bases remaining between them. The CDR3 has 14 residues. The full variable domain, its missing parts supplied by reference TRBV11-2 and TRBJ2-2, is EAGVAQSPRYKIIEKRQSVAFWCNPISGHATLYWYQQILGQGPKLLIQFQNNGVVDDSQLPKDRFSAERLKGVDSTLKIQPAKLEDSAVYLCASTERGETGELFFGEGSRLTVL.

At least ten counts were recorded for this clonotype. This rearrangement joins TRBV11-2 to TRBJ2-1, with D hard to call. Deletions cut 0 bases from V and 8 bases from J, with 8 bases between. This CDR3 is 13 amino acids long. Germline CDR1 SGHAT, CDR2 FQNNGV. The CDR3 sequence: CASSLDRQHEQFF. DNA of the CDR3: TGTGCCAGCAGCTTAGATAGGCAGCATGAGCAGTTCTTC.

This clonotype has only a few counts. This chain links TRBV6-5 with TRBJ2-3; D is perhaps TRBD1 or TRBD2 (5 bases each). CDR1 is MNHEY and CDR2 is SVGAGI in the germline V gene. With 0 bases removed from V and 3 bases from J, the gap between germline ends came to 10 bases. CDR3 length: 15 residues. The CDR3 nucleotides read TGTGCCAGCAGTTACTCGAGGGCAGGGACAGATACGCAGTATTTT. Amino acid sequence: CASSYSRAGTDTQYF.

The V call is TRBV4-1, the J call TRBJ2-2; D gene ambiguous. The CDR3 loop spans 16 amino acids. With 1 base removed from V and 0 bases from J, the gap between germline ends came to 9 bases. The V gene's germline CDR1 is MGHRA and CDR2 YSYEKL. The CDR3 coding sequence is TGCGCCAGCAGCCAAGTCATCACTGCGAACACCGGGGAGCTGTTTTTT. Translated: CASSQVITANTGELFF.

This clonotype was detected ten times or more. The junction differs from germline at one of its ends, possibly a read error. The rearrangement uses TRBV28 and TRBJ2-1, with 9 bases that match TRBD2. Germline CDR1 and CDR2: MDHEN and SYDVKM. The CDR3 is made up of 16 amino acids. CDR3 sequence reads: CATSSSRLAAYNEQFF. In nucleotides, the CDR3 is TGTGCCACCAGTTCCTCCAGACTAGCGGCCTACAATGAGCAGTTCTTC.

This clonotype occurred many times. The chain joins TRBV10-3 to TRBJ2-2; D unresolved. The CDR3 loop spans 15 amino acids. With 6 bases removed from V and 3 bases from J, the gap between germline ends came to 14 bases. The V gene's germline CDR1 is ENHRY and CDR2 SYGVKD. The CDR3 reads CAISARQPHTGELFF. CDR3 DNA sequence: TGTGCCATCAGCGCCCGCCAGCCGCACACCGGGGAGCTGTTTTTT.

At least ten counts were recorded for this clonotype. The chain is built from TRBV24-1 and TRBJ1-2; a possible D gene is TRBD1 (6 bases). The CDR3 sequence is 14 residues long. CDR1 KGHDR and CDR2 SFDVKD come from the germline V gene. Trimming cost V 4 bases and J 2 bases, with 10 bases left between them. The CDR3, as DNA: TGTGCCACCAGTGAGTCAGGACAGAACTATGGCTACACCTTC. This codes for CATSESGQNYGYTF.

The chain combines TRBV5-1 with TRBJ1-5; TRBD1 might be the D (6 bases). Deletions cut 4 bases from V and 7 bases from J, with 12 bases between. Germline CDR1 and CDR2: SGHRS and YFSETQ. CDR3 size: 13 residues. The CDR3, as DNA: TGCGCCAGCAGCCTGGGGGCGGGCCAGCCCCAGCATTTT. It codes for CASSLGAGQPQHF.

The CDR3 bases are TGTGCCAGCAGCCAGGGGGGATCTAGCACAGATACGCAGTATTTT. It specifies CASSQGGSSTDTQYF. The rearrangement uses TRBV5-5 and TRBJ2-3; tentatively, D is TRBD1 (7 bases). CDR3 length: 15 residues. Trimming took 4 bases from V and 0 from J, leaving 12 bases between them. Per germline, CDR1 SGHKS and CDR2 YYEKEE (reference sequence).